Listed here are 3 T cell receptor beta chains from one sample, sequenced in a study of cytomegalovirus exposure and HLA in healthy donors (dated by TCRdb to about 2017). Preparation of the library involved the immunoSEQ multiplex PCR assay. TCRdb took over this immuneACCESS table, retaining in-frame rearrangements with V and J assigned. Such tables are incomplete; in checked studies, under half of the missing clones stem from an unresolved V gene, and the remainder is unexplained. A total of some 290,000 clones appear in this sample, around 90% of them only once. The biggest ten clones account for approximately 0.9% of the sample. Sequencing was performed on PBMCs. The origin of the receptors is a man between 25 and 39 years old in good health and CMV-seronegative.

This chain links TRBV30 with TRBJ2-7; 8 nucleotides align to TRBD1. Germline CDR1 reads GTSNPN; CDR2 reads SVGIG (reference sequence). The CDR3 runs to 16 residues. After removal of 0 bases from V and 6 bases from J, the junction contained 13 bases not matched to a gene. Here the CDR3 reads CAWSVYLGRGPGEQYF. The CDR3 coding sequence is TGTGCCTGGAGTGTTTATCTGGGCAGGGGGCCCGGCGAGCAGTACTTC. Variable domain in full (rest from reference TRBV30 and TRBJ2-7): SQTIHQWPATLVQPVGSPLSLECTVEGTSNPNLYWYRQAAGRGLQLLFYSVGIGQISSEVPQNLSASRPQDRQFILSSKKLLLSDSGFYLCAWSVYLGRGPGEQYFGPGTRLTVT.

The DNA for the CDR3 is TGCGCCAGCAGCCAAGGAGTCAAAGGGGTGGGTAATGAAAAACTGTTTTTT. Protein product: CASSQGVKGVGNEKLFF. V is TRBV4-1 and J is TRBJ1-4; possible D gene TRBD1, 5 bases. Germline V CDR1 and CDR2: MGHRA, YSYEKL. V lost 1 base, J lost 4 bases, and 16 bases lay in between. The CDR3 totals 17 residues.

V gene TRBV11-2 combines with J gene TRBJ1-1; a possible D gene is TRBD1 (6 bases). This CDR3 has 13 residues. V was trimmed by 1 base and J by 10 bases, leaving 13 bases between them. CDR1 is SGHAT, CDR2 FQNNGV, per germline. The CDR3 loop reads CASSLGSGVGAFF. CDR3 nucleotide sequence: TGTGCCAGCAGCTTAGGATCAGGGGTTGGAGCTTTCTTT. Full variable domain (outside the CDR3, taken from reference TRBV11-2 and TRBJ1-1): EAGVAQSPRYKIIEKRQSVAFWCNPISGHATLYWYQQILGQGPKLLIQFQNNGVVDDSQLPKDRFSAERLKGVDSTLKIQPAKLEDSAVYLCASSLGSGVGAFFGQGTRLTVV.